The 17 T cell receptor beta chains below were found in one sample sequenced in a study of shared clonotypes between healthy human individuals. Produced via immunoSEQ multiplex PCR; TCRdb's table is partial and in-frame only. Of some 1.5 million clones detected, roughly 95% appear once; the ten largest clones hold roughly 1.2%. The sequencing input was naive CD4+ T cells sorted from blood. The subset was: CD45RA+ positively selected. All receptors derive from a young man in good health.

CDR3 nucleotide sequence: TGTGCCAGCAGCAAGGGACTAGCGGGAGGGCCGGGCTACAATGAGCAGTTCTTC. It specifies CASSKGLAGGPGYNEQFF. The rearrangement joins TRBV5-6 to TRBJ2-1; TRBD2 matches at 16 bases. The CDR3 sequence is 18 residues long. V dropped 4 bases and J dropped 3; count of bases not matched to a gene: 7. Germline loops: CDR1 SGHDT, CDR2 YYEEEE.

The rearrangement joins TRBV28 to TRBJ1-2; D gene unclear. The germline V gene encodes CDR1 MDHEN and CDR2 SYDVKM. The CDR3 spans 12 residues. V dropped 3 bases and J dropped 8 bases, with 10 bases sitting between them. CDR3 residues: CASSFRSTGYTF. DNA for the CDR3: TGTGCCAGCAGTTTTAGAAGTACAGGCTACACCTTC.

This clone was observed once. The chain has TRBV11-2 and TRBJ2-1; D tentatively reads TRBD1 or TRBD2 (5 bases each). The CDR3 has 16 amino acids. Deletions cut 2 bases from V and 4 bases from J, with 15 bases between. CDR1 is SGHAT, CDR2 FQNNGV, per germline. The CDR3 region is CASSLLRSGTYNEQFF. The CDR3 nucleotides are TGTGCCAGCAGCTTATTAAGGTCAGGGACGTACAATGAGCAGTTCTTC. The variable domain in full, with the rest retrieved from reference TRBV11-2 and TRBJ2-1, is EAGVAQSPRYKIIEKRQSVAFWCNPISGHATLYWYQQILGQGPKLLIQFQNNGVVDDSQLPKDRFSAERLKGVDSTLKIQPAKLEDSAVYLCASSLLRSGTYNEQFFGPGTRLTVL.

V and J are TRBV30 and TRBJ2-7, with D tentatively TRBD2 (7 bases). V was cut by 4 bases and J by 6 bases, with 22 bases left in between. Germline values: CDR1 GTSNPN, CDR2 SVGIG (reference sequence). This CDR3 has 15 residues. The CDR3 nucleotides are TGTGCCTGGACCAGGGGCGGGGGTCCGTCTCGCGAGCAGTACTTC. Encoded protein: CAWTRGGGPSREQYF.

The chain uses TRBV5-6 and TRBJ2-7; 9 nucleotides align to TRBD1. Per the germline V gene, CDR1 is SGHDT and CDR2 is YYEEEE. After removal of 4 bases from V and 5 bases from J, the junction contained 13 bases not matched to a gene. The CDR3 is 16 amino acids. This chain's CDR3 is CASSQLGPTGGNEQYF. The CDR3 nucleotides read TGTGCCAGCAGCCAGCTTGGGCCGACAGGGGGAAACGAGCAGTACTTC. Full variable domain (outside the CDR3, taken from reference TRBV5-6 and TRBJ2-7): DAGVTQSPTHLIKTRGQQVTLRCSPKSGHDTVSWYQQALGQGPQFIFQYYEEEERQRGNFPDRFSGHQFPNYSSELNVNALLLGDSALYLCASSQLGPTGGNEQYFGPGTRLTVT.

CDR3 protein: CASSGTNQGYTF. As DNA, the CDR3 is TGTGCCAGCAGTGGGACGAACCAGGGCTACACCTTC. The chain joins TRBV28 to TRBJ1-2; weak D call: TRBD1 (5 bases). V was shortened by 5 bases and J by 8 bases, with 12 bases between the two germline ends. This CDR3 is built from 12 residues. Germline V CDR1 and CDR2: MDHEN, SYDVKM.

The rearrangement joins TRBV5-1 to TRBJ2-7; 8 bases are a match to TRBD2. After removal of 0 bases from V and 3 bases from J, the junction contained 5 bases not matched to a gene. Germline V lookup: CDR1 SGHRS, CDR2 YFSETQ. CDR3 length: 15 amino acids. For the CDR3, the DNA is TGCGCCAGCAGCTTGGCACCAGCGGGAGACTACGAGCAGTACTTC. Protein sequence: CASSLAPAGDYEQYF.

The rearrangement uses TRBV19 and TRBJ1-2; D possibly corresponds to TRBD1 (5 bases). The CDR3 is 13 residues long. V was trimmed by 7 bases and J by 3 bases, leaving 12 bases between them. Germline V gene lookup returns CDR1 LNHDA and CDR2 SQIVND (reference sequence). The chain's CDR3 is CASTSGRYYGYTF. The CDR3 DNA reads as TGTGCCAGTACCTCGGGACGGTACTATGGCTACACCTTC.

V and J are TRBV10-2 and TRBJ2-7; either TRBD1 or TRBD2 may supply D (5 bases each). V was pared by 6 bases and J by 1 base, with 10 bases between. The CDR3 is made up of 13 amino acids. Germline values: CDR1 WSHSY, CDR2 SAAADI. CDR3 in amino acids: CASRGTGSYEQYF. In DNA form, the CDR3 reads TGCGCCAGCAGGGGGACGGGTTCCTACGAGCAGTACTTC.

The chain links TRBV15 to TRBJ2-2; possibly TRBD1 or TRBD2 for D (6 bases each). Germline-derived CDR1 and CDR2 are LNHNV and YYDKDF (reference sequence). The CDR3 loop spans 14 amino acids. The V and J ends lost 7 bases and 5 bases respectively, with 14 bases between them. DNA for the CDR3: TGTGCCACCATGGGGGGACAACGGACCGGGGAGCTGTTTTTT. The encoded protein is CATMGGQRTGELFF.

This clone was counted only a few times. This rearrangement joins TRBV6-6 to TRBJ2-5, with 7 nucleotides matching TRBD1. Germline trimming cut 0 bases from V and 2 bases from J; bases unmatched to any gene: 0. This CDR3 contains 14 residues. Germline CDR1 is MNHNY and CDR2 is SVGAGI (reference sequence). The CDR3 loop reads CASSYSTGQETQYF. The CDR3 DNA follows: TGTGCCAGCAGTTACTCGACAGGGCAAGAGACCCAGTACTTC.

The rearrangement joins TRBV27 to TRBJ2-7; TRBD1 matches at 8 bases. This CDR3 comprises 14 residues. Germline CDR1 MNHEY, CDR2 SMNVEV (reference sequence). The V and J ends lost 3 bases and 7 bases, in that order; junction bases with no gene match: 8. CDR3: CASSFGQGAREQYF. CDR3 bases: TGTGCCAGCAGTTTCGGCCAGGGGGCAAGGGAGCAGTACTTC.

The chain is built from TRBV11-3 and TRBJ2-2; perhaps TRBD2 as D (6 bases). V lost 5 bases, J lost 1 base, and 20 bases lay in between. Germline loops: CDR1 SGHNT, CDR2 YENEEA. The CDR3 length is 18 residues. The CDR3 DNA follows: TGTGCCAGCAGCACACGGGACGGCCGGGACTTGAACACCGGGGAGCTGTTTTTT. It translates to CASSTRDGRDLNTGELFF. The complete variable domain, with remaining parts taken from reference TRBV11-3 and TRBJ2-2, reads EAGVVQSPRYKIIEKKQPVAFWCNPISGHNTLYWYLQNLGQGPELLIRYENEEAVDDSQLPKDRFSAERLKGVDSTLKIQPAELGDSAVYLCASSTRDGRDLNTGELFFGEGSRLTVL.

CDR3 residues: CASSINPSGVSPYEQYF. For the CDR3, the DNA is TGTGCCAGCAGTATCAACCCCTCCGGGGTGTCACCCTACGAGCAGTACTTC. The chain combines TRBV27 with TRBJ2-7; D might be TRBD2 (5 bases). CDR3 length equals 17 residues. CDR1 and CDR2 (germline): MNHEY, SMNVEV (reference sequence). V was shortened by 5 bases and J by 2 bases, with 22 bases between the two germline ends.

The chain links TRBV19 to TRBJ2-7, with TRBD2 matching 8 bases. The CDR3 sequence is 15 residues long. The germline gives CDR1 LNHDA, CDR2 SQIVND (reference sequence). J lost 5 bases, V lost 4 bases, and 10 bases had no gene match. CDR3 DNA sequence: TGTGCCAGTAGTACCGACGTAGCGGGATTAAACGAGCAGTACTTC. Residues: CASSTDVAGLNEQYF.

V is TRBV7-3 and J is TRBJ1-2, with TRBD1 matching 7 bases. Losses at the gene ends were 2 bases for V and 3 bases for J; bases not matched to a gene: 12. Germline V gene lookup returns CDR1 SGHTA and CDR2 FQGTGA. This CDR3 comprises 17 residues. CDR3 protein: CASSLVGQPDTYYGYTF. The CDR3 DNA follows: TGTGCCAGCAGCTTAGTGGGACAGCCCGATACTTACTATGGCTACACCTTC.

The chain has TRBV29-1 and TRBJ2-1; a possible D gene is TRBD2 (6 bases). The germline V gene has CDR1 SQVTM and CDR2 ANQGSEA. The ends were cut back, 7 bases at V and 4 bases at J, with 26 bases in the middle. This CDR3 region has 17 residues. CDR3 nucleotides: TGCAGCGCCCGTTCTGGGACCGGGGGTTGGGAATACAATGAGCAGTTCTTC. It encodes CSARSGTGGWEYNEQFF.